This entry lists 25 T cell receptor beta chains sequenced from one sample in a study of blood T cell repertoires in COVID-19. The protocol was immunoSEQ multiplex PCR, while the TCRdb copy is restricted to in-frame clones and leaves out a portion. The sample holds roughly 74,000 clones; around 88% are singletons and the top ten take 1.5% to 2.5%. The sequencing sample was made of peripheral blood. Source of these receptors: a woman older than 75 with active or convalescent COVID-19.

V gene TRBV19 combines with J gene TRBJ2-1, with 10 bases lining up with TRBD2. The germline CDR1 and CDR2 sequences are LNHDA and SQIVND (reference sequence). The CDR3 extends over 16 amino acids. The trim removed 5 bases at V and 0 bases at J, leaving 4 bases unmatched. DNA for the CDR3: TGTGCCAGTAGTCGGCTAGCGGGAGTCTCCTACAATGAGCAGTTCTTC. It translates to CASSRLAGVSYNEQFF.

CDR3 sequence: CTSSQDSGVSWGLNTGELFF. CDR3 DNA: TGCACCAGCAGCCAAGATTCAGGGGTCTCTTGGGGTTTAAACACCGGGGAGCTGTTTTTT. The chain links TRBV1 to TRBJ2-2; the DNA was not compared with TRBD1, the D call given in the table. TRBV1 is flagged as a pseudogene. The CDR3 is 20 residues long.

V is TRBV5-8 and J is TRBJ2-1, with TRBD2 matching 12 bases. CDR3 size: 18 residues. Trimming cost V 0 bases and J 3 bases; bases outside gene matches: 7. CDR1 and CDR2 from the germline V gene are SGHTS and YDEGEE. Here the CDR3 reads CASSLGVGLAGLYNEQFF. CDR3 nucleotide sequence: TGTGCCAGCAGCTTGGGGGTCGGACTAGCGGGACTCTACAATGAGCAGTTCTTC.

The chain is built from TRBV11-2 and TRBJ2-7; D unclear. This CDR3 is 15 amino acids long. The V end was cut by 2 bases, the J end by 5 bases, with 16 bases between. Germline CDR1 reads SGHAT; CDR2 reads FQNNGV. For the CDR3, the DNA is TGTGCCAGCAGCTTAATCTGGGCCCTTTCGAACGAGCAGTACTTC. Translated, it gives CASSLIWALSNEQYF.

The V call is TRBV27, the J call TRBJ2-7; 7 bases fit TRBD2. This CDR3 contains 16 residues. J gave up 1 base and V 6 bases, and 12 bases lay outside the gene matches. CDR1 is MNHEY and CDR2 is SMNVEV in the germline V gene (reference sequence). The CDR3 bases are TGTGCCAGCAGCTCGGAAAGACTAGCTCGGTCCTACGAGCAGTACTTC. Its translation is CASSSERLARSYEQYF.

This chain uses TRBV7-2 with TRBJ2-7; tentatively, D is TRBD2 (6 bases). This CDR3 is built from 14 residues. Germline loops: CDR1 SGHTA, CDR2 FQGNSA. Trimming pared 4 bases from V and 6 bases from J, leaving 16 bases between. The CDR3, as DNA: TGTGCCAGCAGCTCCATTTTCGGGAGAGGCGAGCAGTACTTC. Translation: CASSSIFGRGEQYF.

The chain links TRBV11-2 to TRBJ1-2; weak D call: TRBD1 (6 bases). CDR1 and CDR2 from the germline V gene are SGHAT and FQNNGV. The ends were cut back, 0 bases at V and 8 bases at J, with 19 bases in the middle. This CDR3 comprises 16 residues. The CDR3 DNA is TGTGCCAGCAGCTTAGACGGATTAGGGGGATCAGGCGGCTACACCTTC. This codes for CASSLDGLGGSGGYTF.

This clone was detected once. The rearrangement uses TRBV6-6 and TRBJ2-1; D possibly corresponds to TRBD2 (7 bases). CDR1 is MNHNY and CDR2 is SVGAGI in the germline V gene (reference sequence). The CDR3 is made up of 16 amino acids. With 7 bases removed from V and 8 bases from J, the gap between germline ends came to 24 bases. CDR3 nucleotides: TGTGCCAGCACCGTCCGGAGAGGGGGGGCAGACTATGAGCAGTTCTTC. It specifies CASTVRRGGADYEQFF.

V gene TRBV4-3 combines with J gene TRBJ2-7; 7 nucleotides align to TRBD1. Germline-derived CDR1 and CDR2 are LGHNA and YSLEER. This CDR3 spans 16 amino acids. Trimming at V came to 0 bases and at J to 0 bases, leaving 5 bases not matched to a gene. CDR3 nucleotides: TGCGCCAGCAGCCAAGATCAGGACAGGTTCTCCTACGAGCAGTACTTC. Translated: CASSQDQDRFSYEQYF.

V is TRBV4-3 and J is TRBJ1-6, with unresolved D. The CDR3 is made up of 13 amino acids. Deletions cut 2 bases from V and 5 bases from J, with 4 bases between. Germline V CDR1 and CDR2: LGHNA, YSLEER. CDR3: CASSQIDNSPLHF. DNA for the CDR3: TGCGCCAGCAGCCAAATAGATAATTCACCCCTCCACTTT.

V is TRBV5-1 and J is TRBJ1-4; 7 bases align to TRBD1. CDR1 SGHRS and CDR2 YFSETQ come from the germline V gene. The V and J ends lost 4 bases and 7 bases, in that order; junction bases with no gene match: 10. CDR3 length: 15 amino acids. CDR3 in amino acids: CASSQMTGLREKLFF. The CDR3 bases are TGCGCCAGCAGCCAAATGACAGGGTTACGTGAAAAACTGTTTTTT. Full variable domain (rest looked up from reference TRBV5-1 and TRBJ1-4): KAGVTQTPRYLIKTRGQQVTLSCSPISGHRSVSWYQQTPGQGLQFLFEYFSETQRNKGNFPGRFSGRQFSNSRSEMNVSTLELGDSALYLCASSQMTGLREKLFFGSGTQLSVL.

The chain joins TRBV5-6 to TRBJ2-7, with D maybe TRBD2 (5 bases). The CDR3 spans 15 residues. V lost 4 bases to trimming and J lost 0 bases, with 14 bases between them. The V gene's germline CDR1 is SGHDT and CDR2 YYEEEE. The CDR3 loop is CASSGLSGNSYEQYF. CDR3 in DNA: TGTGCCAGCAGCGGACTGTCTGGGAACTCCTACGAGCAGTACTTC.

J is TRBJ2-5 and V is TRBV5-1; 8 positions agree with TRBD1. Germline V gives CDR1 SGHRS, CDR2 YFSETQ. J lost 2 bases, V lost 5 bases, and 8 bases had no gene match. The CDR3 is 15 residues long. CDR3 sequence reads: CASSPDRGNQETQYF. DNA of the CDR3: TGCGCCAGCAGTCCCGACAGGGGCAATCAAGAGACCCAGTACTTC.

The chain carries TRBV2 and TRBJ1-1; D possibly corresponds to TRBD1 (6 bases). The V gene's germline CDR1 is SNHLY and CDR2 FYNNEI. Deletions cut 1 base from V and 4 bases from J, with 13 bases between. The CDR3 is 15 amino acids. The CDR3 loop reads CASSEGRGGGTEAFF. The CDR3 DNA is TGTGCCAGCAGTGAAGGAAGGGGAGGGGGCACTGAAGCTTTCTTT.

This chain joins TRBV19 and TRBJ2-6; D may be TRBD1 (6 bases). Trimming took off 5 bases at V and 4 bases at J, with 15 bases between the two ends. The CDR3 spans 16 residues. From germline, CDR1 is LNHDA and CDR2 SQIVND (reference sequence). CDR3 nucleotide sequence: TGTGCCAGTAGTGTCTACAGGGCGGCGGGGGCCAACGTCCTGACTTTC. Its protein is CASSVYRAAGANVLTF.

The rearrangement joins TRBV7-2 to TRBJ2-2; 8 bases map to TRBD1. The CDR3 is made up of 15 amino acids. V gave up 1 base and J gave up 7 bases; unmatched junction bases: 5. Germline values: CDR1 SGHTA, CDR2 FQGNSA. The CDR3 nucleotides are TGTGCCAGCAGCTTAGGGCAGGGGGCTTTCGGGGAGCTGTTTTTT. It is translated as CASSLGQGAFGELFF.

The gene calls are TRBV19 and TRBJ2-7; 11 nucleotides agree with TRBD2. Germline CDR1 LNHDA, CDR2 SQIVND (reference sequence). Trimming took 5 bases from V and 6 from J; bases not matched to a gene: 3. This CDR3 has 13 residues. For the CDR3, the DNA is TGTGCCAGTAGTCTAGCGGGAGGAAGCGAGCAGTACTTC. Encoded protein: CASSLAGGSEQYF.

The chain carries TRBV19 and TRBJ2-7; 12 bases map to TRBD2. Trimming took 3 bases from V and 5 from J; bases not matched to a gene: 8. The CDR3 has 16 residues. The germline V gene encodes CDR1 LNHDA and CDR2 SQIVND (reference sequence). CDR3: CASSMGLAGPSHEQYF. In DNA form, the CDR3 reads TGTGCCAGTAGTATGGGACTAGCGGGCCCATCCCACGAGCAGTACTTC. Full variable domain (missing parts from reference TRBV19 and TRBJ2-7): DGGITQSPKYLFRKEGQNVTLSCEQNLNHDAMYWYRQDPGQGLRLIYYSQIVNDFQKGDIAEGYSVSREKKESFPLTVTSAQKNPTAFYLCASSMGLAGPSHEQYFGPGTRLTVT.

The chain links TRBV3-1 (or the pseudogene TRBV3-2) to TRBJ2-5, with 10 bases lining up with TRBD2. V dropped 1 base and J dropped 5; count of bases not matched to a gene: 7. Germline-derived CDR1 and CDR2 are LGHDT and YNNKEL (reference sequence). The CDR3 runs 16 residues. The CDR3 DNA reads TGTGCCAGCAGCCAAGGCACTAGCGGGATGGGGGAGACCCAGTACTTC. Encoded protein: CASSQGTSGMGETQYF.

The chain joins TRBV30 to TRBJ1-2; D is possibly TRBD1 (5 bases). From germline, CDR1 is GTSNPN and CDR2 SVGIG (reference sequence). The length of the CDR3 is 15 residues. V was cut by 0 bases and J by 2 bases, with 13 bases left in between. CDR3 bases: TGTGCCTGGAGTGTACCCCCCCAGGGAAACTATGGCTACACCTTC. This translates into CAWSVPPQGNYGYTF.

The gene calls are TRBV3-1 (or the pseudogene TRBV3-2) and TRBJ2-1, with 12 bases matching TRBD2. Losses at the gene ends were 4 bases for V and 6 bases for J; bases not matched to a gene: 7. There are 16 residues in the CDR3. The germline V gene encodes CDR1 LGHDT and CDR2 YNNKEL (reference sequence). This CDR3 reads CASSPGLAGGINEQFF. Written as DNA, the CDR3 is TGTGCCAGCAGCCCCGGTCTAGCGGGAGGGATCAATGAGCAGTTCTTC.

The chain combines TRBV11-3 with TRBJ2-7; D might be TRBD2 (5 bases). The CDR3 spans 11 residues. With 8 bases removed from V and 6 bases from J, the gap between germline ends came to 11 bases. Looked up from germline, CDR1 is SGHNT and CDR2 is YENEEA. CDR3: CASGKGSEQYF. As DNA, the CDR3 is TGTGCCAGCGGGAAAGGGAGCGAGCAGTACTTC.

The CDR3 DNA is TGTGCCAGCAGCCCACGACAGGGGGCTGACTACAATGAGCAGTTCTTC. It is translated as CASSPRQGADYNEQFF. V gene TRBV7-3 combines with J gene TRBJ2-1; TRBD1 matches at 10 bases. V trimming: 5 bases; J trimming: 3 bases; junction bases outside the gene matches: 7. The germline gives CDR1 SGHTA, CDR2 FQGTGA. The CDR3 has 16 amino acids.

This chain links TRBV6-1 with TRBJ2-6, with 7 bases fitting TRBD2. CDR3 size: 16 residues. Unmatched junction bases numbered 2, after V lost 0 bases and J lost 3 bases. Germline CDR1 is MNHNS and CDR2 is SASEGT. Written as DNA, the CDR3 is TGTGCCAGCAGTGAAGCGCGGGGGTTTGGGGCCAACGTCCTGACTTTC. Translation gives CASSEARGFGANVLTF.

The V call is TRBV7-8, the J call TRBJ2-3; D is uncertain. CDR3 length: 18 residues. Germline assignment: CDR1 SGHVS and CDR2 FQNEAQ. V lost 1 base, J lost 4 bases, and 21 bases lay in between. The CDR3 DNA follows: TGTGCCAGCAGCTTAGTCGGAAGGTTAGGCCACGGGTCAGATACGCAGTATTTT. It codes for CASSLVGRLGHGSDTQYF.